This note documents a single T cell receptor (beta chain) sequence. Its antigen specificity is not known. The cohort consisted of 666 healthy bone marrow donors. Cohort members were all nominally healthy when sampled, although unrecorded immune exposures were likely present. The donor tested CMV seronegative and was one of the 352 seronegative cohort members. Every donor gave a peripheral blood sample, and the peripheral blood mononuclear cells from that sample were used for TCR beta sequencing. The Qiagen DNeasy Blood Extraction Kit was used to extract genomic DNA from the blood cell samples. Library preparation was by the immunoSEQ multiplex PCR assay. For the multiplex PCR, a mixture combining 60 forward primers for TCR Vbeta segments and 13 reverse primers for TCR Jbeta segments was used. The CDR3 region of rearranged TCR beta genes was amplified from genomic DNA by a multiplex PCR assay. Amplified TCR beta libraries were sequenced as 87-base-pair reads on the Illumina HiSeq System. From the authors' description of their analysis: A later analysis counted tens of millions of unique TCR beta chains across the 670 or so repertoires, and 10 million to 12 million of these chains were shared by at least two donors. Raw reads were error-corrected and collapsed into unique sequences by a nearest-neighbor algorithm in which closely related sequences were merged to remove PCR and sequencing errors. Alignment of CDR3 sequences to IMGT reference sequences was used to assign V, D and J gene segments. For a sequence to be retained, a match of at least six nucleotides was required to both a V gene segment and a J gene segment. Rearrangements were classified as productive when the CDR3 lacked stop codons and remained in frame with V and J, and all other rearrangements were classified as non-productive. CDR3 was defined according to IMGT convention as the region running from the second conserved V-encoded cysteine to the conserved J-encoded phenylalanine. The earlier analysis of a few hundred of the donors excluded sequences that lacked an unambiguous match to a single V gene segment. In an earlier analysis of about 590 of the donors, a V segment was called functional when productive rearrangements were above 56.7%, and segregating when the standard deviation between donors exceeded 5%. A statistical classification framework was developed to diagnose cytomegalovirus status using the catalog of TCR beta chain sequences. A later analysis assigned V and J genes by comparing TCR nucleotide sequences with IMGT/GENE-DB human TR gene sequences. The TCRdist pipeline was used in a later analysis to assign CDR3 sequences and most-parsimonious VDJ recombination scenarios. In a later analysis, each TCR beta chain was defined by its CDR3 amino acid sequence together with its V-gene family, and reads lacking a unique V-gene family were excluded. In a later analysis, 450 to 600 highly shared, low-generation-probability nucleotide sequences were removed to address suspected cross-contamination and a sequencing artifact. In a later analysis, a clonal expansion index was calculated for each public chain from normalized within-repertoire ranks of inferred template counts. Generation probabilities in a later analysis came from a VDJ recombination model fitted to out-of-frame rearrangements, and those results were checked against IGoR. In a later analysis, TCR-TCR, TCR-HLA and TCR-CMV co-occurrence was scored with hypergeometric tests, and a repertoire-size bias correction was applied to TCR pairs. To estimate false discovery rates, a later analysis permuted the HLA or CMV assignments 20 times. In a later analysis, co-occurring TCRs were grouped using DBSCAN, with TCRdist sequence similarity added in when clustering inside HLA-allele-positive subsets. Co-occurrence clustering excluded repertoires with fewer than 30,000 or more than 120,000 public chains, plus five with anomalous nucleotide sharing. TCRdb mirrors the immuneACCESS table, restricted to in-frame sequences. Some clones are absent from its copies; in checked studies, under half trace to an unresolved V gene, and the reason for the others is unknown. That table supplies the V and J calls and clone size; D and trimming were determined from the DNA. The sample table records approximately 100,000 clones. 0.55% to 0.65% of the sample is taken by the ten largest.

V is pared back by 1 base and J by 6 bases, with 12 bases lying between the germline termini. The CDR3 starts with the cysteine, ends with the phenylalanine, and has 14 residues. Only CDR3 DNA is held: 42 bases, read in frame from base 1. CDR1 and CDR2, per the germline V gene, are MGHRA and YSYEKL. This record belongs to a study of cytomegalovirus exposure and HLA in healthy donors (dated by TCRdb to 2016 to 2017). Background on the whole study: According to an earlier analysis of 587 of the donors, about 179 million T cells yielded 100 million or so unique TCR beta sequences and around 300 Gb of sequence data. The study profiled the T cell repertoires of approximately 700 subjects by immunosequencing and related them to cytomegalovirus serostatus. Roughly 5 DR-DQ haplotypes were handled as single units for association and clustering because linkage in the cohort was strong. To study patterns of TCR occurrence, a later analysis re-analyzed previously published TCR beta repertoires from 700 or so donors and added high-resolution HLA genotyping. Alongside the repertoire data, information on donor age, sex, ethnicity and CMV serostatus was compiled. Every discovery cohort repertoire had been produced on one sequencing platform. An early release covering about 600 HLA-typed donors comprised 250 to 350 gigabases of sequencing data and roughly 86 million unique TCR sequences. Among the roughly 390 genotyped donors, about 83% belonged to the genetic ancestry cluster associated with self-reported Caucasian donors. Genome-wide SNP genotypes for about three fifths of the roughly 700 donors were used in a later genetic analysis, which treated that subset as a discovery cohort. An earlier analysis of a few hundred of the donors applied high-throughput TCR beta sequencing to assess whether each TCR beta V gene segment acted as functional or pseudogenic. HLA typing covered class I and class II loci at four-digit resolution. Among some 410 genotyped donors of the cohort, an average of around 240,000 unique TCR beta nucleotide sequences were sequenced per donor, roughly 18% of them non-productive. The number of donors typed differed by locus, with about 629-630 for A, B, C, DRB1 and DQB1, around 500 for DQA1, under 610 for DPA1, and 450 to 480 for DPB1. Rather than using new phenotypic data, the later analysis identified candidate immune exposures from TCR beta sequences and from how often those sequences occurred across donors. High-throughput TCR immunosequencing, statistical association of individual TCRs with disease status, and machine learning were combined to predict cytomegalovirus infection status. The study aimed to test whether signatures of past pathogen exposure could be identified by cataloging public T cell receptors. Along with the roughly 610-subject first cohort, a separate validation cohort of about 110 different subjects was used.

General findings and caveats noted by the study authors: The study gave a list of about 150 TCR beta chains associated with cytomegalovirus. A later analysis associated about 17,000 TCR beta sequences with specific HLA alleles at a false discovery rate of 0.05. A later analysis found that HLA-associated TCR beta chains were more clonally expanded and had lower generation probabilities than equally common non-associated chains. Strong co-occurrence of HLA alleles, especially DR and DQ, made assigning TCR associations to individual alleles difficult. The authors suggested that the approach could potentially be generalized to other disease states and immunological phenotypes. In a later analysis, most CMV-associated TCR beta chains were found to appear HLA-restricted, with HLA associations seemingly driven largely by CMV exposure. A further reported finding was that TCR beta sequences accurately predicted the HLA-A and HLA-B alleles for most subjects in the first cohort. Several of the top co-occurrence clusters appeared to be linked to parvovirus B19, influenza, CMV and Epstein-Barr virus, according to a later analysis. In an earlier analysis of about 540 of the donors, most TCR beta V segments were observed in productive rearrangements about 90% or about 30% of the time, broadly matching IMGT annotations. In a later genetic analysis, a missense DCLRE1C variant was associated with V-gene and J-gene trimming of TCR beta chains, and the association was replicated in an independent cohort. A group of highly shared sequence variants was considered likely to be a technical artifact of the sequencing pipeline. The classifier was reported to diagnose cytomegalovirus status with high specificity and sensitivity in both the original cohort and the validation cohort. Because counts were too low, seventeen rarely observed V segments, including chromosome 9 orphons, were left out of the earlier analysis of approximately 500 of the donors. Linkage disequilibrium might explain the correlated functional status among segregating V segments, but an unknown experimental factor could not be ruled out. Because HLA typing was unavailable for some donors at each locus, only the typed subset was used in association tests. According to a later analysis, TCR association rates differed among HLA loci, with DRB1 alleles showing the most associated TCRs and HLA-C alleles showing the fewest. Some IMGT-functional V segments, including TRBV6-2 and TRBV6-3, could not be told apart with the 87-base-pair reads, so those segments were excluded. A few of the identified cytomegalovirus-associated TCR beta chains were confirmed in vitro to be specific for cytomegalovirus antigens. Compared with the approximately 710-donor mean, donors in an Asian-associated ancestry cluster had fewer N-insertions in productive TCRs, according to a later genetic analysis. For the cohort, immune exposure information was limited to CMV serostatus. This cohort had only TCR beta chains sequenced, and the lack of alpha or paired-chain data limited which features could be detected. Roughly uniform sequencing depth across donors was assumed in presence/absence analyses, although this assumption may not hold. Most TCR sequences were observed very rarely across donors, whereas some public TCRs were present in many individuals.

The sequence came from a man over 45 in good health and CMV-seronegative. Sequencing was carried out using PBMCs. The sequence links TRBV4-1 to TRBJ1-1; there is no confident call for the D gene. The DNA sequence follows: TGCGCCAGCAGCCAAGCTCGGGTGTACGCTGAAGCTTTCTTT. Translated, it gives CASSQARVYAEAFF.